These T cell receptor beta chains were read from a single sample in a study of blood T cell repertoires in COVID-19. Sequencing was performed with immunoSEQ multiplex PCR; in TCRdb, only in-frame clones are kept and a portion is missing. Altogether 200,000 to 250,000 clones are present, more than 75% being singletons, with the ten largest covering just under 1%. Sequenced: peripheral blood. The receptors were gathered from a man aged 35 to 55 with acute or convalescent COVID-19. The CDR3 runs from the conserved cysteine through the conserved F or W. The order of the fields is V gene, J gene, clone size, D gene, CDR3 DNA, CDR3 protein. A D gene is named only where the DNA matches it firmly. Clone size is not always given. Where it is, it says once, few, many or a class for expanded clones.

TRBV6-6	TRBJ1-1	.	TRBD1	TGTGCCAGCAGTTCGTTGACAGGGACTGAAGCTTTCTTT	CASSSLTGTEAFF
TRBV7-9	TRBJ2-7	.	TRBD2	TGTGCCAGCAGCCGTCGCGGTGGTGGAGTAGCGGGGGTGTACGAGCAGTACTTC	CASSRRGGGVAGVYEQYF
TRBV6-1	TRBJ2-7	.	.	TGTGCCAGCAGTGAGCCGGTTGAGGGCGAGCAGTACTTC	CASSEPVEGEQYF
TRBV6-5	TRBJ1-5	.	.	TGTGCCAGCACCGAAAACGGACAGATCTCTCAGCCCCAGCATTTT	CASTENGQISQPQHF
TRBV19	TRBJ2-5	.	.	TGTGCCAGTAGTACGGTTCGGGGGAATCAAGAGACCCAGTACTTC	CASSTVRGNQETQYF
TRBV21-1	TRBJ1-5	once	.	TGTGCCAGCACAGGTTCAGGGGCTTCAACGGATCAGCCCCAGCATTTT	CASTGSGASTDQPQHF
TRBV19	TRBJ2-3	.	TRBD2	TGTGCCAGTAGTATCCGGACTAGCGGGGGCACGCAGTATTTT	CASSIRTSGGTQYF
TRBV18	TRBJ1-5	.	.	TGTGCCAGCTCTCTCAGCGGACTGGGCAATGGACAGCCCCAGCATTTT	CASSLSGLGNGQPQHF
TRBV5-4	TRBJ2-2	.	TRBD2	TGTGCCAGCAGCTTGGGTGCGGGGGGTATCACCGGGGAGCTGTTTTTT	CASSLGAGGITGELFF
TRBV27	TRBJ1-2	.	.	TGTGCCAGCAGTTTCCGGCAGGGGAACTATGGCTACACCTTC	CASSFRQGNYGYTF
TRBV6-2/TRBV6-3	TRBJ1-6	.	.	TGTGCCAGCAGTTACCGAGAGGTAGGAAATTCACCCCTCCACTTT	CASSYREVGNSPLHF
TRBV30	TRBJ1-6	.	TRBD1	TGTGCCTGGAGTGTCGGGGGGACAGGGAATAATTCACCCCTCCACTTT	CAWSVGGTGNNSPLHF
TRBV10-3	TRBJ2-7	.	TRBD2	TGTGCCATCAGTGAGTCGACTAGCGGACTCTACGAGCAGTACTTC	CAISESTSGLYEQYF
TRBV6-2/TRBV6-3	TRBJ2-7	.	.	TGTGCCAGCAGTTTCTCCGGACAGACGAACTCCTACGAGCAGTACTTC	CASSFSGQTNSYEQYF
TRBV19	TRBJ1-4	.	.	TGTGCCAGCCGGGCGGGGACTGCAACTAATGAAAAACTGTTTTTT	CASRAGTATNEKLFF
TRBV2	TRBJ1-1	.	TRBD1	TGTGCCAGCGGGGTCAGGGGGCTCACTGAAGCTTTCTTT	CASGVRGLTEAFF
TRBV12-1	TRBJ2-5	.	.	TGTGCCAGCAGCTTGCCCGGGCTAGCGGGCACGGAGACCCAGTACTTC	CASSLPGLAGTETQYF
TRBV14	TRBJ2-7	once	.	TGTGCCAGCAGCCACTTTTTCGACGAGCAGTACTTC	CASSHFFDEQYF
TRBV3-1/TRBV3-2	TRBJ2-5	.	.	TGTGCCAGCAGCCAAGTCGGGCAGGGAGAGACCCAGTACTTC	CASSQVGQGETQYF
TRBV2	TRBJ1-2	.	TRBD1	TGTGCCAGCAGCCTGGACAGGGACTATGGCTACACCTTC	CASSLDRDYGYTF
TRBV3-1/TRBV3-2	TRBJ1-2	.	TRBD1	TGTGCCAGCAGCCCTTCGGACAGGGACTATGGCTACACCTTC	CASSPSDRDYGYTF
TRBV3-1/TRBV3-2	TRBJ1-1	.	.	TGTGCCAGCAGCCAAGGATCGGGGAGCCTAGCCCGAGTCACTTTCTTT	CASSQGSGSLARVTFF
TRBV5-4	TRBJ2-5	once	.	TGTGCCAGCAGCCGGCAGGGAGGTTCGGAGACCCAGTACTTC	CASSRQGGSETQYF
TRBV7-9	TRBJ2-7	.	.	TGTGCCAGCAGCCGTGCGGGGTTTAACTCCTACGAGCAGTACTTC	CASSRAGFNSYEQYF
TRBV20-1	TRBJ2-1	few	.	TGCAGTGCTAGTTTTGGGCAGGAGCAGTTCTTC	CSASFGQEQFF
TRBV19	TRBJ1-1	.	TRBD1	TGTGCCAGTAGTCCTTTAGCGGAGGGGACAGCGAACACTGAAGCTTTCTTT	CASSPLAEGTANTEAFF
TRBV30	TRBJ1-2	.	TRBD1	TGTGCCTGGAGAACAGGGGTAAATGGCTACACCTTC	CAWRTGVNGYTF
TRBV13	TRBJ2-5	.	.	TGTGCCAGCATGTCCCTCGGGAACCTCCAAGAGACCCAGTACTTC	CASMSLGNLQETQYF
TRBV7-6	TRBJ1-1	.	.	TGTGCCAGCAGCCACGGGGAGCTGTACCCCGGGACAATGAACACTGAAGCTTTCTTT	CASSHGELYPGTMNTEAFF
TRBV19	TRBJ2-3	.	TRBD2	TGTGCCAGTAGTATAGGGGTGCGGGGGGGAACAGATACGCAGTATTTT	CASSIGVRGGTDTQYF
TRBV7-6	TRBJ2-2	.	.	TGTGCCAGCAGCTTTGGAGGTACCGGGGAGCTGTTTTTT	CASSFGGTGELFF
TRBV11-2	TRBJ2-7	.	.	TGTGCCAGCAGCTCTCTACGAGGGGGTGACTACGAGCAGTACTTC	CASSSLRGGDYEQYF
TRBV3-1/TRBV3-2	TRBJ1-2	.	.	TGTGCCAGCAGCCAAGATCGGGGGTCGCGAGTTGGCTACACCTTC	CASSQDRGSRVGYTF
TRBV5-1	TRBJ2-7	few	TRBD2	TGCGCCAGCAGCTTGGGAGGGGCTAGCGGAAACTACGAGCAGTACTTC	CASSLGGASGNYEQYF
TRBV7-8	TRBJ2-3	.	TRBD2	TGTGCCAGCAGCTTACCGGCTAGCGGGGGGGGAACAGATACGCAGTATTTT	CASSLPASGGGTDTQYF
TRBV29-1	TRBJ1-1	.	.	TGCAGCGTTGAGCAGGGTACGGTCGTTGAAGCTTTCTTT	CSVEQGTVVEAFF
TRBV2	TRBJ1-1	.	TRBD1	TGTGCCAGCGAGAGGGACAGGAACACTGAAGCTTTCTTT	CASERDRNTEAFF
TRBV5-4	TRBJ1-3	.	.	TGTGCCAGCAGCCTGGGCGGCGGAAACACCATATATTTT	CASSLGGGNTIYF
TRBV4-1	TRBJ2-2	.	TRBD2	TGCGCCAGCAGCCAAAGACCAGCACTGGGGGGGACCGGGGAGCTGTTTTTT	CASSQRPALGGTGELFF
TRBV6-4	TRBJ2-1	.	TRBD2	TGTGCCAGCCTCGAGTTGGGGGGGTACAATGAGCAGTTCTTC	CASLELGGYNEQFF
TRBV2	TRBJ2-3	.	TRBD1	TGTGCCAGCAGTCGGGACAGGGCCACAGATACGCAGTATTTT	CASSRDRATDTQYF
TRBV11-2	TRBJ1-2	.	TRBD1	TGTGCCAGCAGCCCAGAGACAGGGAAGGGCTACACCTTC	CASSPETGKGYTF
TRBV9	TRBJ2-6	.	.	TGTGCCAGCAGCTCTCCACCCCAGACAGGCACTCTCTCTGGGGCCAACGTCCTGACTTTC	CASSSPPQTGTLSGANVLTF